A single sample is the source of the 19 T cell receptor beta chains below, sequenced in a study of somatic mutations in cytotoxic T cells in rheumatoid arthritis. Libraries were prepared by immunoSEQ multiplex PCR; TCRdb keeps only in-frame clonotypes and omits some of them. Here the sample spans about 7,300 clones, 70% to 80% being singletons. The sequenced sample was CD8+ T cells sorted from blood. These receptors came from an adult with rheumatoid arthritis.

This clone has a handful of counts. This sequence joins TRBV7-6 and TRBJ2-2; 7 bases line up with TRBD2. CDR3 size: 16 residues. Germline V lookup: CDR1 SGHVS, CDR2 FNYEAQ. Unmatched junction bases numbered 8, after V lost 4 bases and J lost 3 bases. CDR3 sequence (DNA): TGTGCCAGCAGCTCCCCGGGGGGAACCCACACCGGGGAGCTGTTTTTT. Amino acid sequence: CASSSPGGTHTGELFF.

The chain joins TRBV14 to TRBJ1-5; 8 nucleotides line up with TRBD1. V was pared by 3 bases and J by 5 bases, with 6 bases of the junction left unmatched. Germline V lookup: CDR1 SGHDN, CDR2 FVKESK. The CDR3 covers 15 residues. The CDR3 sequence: CASSQDREEDQPQHF. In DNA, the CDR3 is TGTGCCAGCAGCCAGGACAGGGAGGAGGATCAGCCCCAGCATTTT.

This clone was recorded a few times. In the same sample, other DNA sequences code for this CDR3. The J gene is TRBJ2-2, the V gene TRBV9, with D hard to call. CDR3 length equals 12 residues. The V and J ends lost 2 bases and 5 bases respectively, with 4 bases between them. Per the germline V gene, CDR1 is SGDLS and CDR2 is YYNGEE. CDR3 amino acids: CASSVRTGELFF. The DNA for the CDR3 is TGTGCCAGCAGCGTCCGTACCGGGGAGCTGTTTTTT.

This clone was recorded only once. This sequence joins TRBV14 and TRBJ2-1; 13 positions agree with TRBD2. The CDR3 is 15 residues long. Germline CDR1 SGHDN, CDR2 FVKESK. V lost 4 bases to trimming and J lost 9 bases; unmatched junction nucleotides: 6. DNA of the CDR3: TGTGCCAGCAGCCTTACTAGCGGGGGGGCTCGTGAGCAGTTCTTC. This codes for CASSLTSGGAREQFF.

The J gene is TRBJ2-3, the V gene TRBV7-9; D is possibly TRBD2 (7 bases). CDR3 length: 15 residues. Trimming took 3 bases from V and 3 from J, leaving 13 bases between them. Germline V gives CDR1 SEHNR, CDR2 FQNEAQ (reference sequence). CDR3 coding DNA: TGTGCCAGCAGCTTGTCGGGGGGCTCGACAGATACGCAGTATTTT. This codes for CASSLSGGSTDTQYF.

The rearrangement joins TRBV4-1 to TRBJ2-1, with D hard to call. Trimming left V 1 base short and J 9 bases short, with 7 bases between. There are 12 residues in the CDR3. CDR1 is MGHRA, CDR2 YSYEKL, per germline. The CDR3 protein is CASSQGVTEQFF. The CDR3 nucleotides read TGCGCCAGCAGCCAAGGGGTTACTGAGCAGTTCTTC.

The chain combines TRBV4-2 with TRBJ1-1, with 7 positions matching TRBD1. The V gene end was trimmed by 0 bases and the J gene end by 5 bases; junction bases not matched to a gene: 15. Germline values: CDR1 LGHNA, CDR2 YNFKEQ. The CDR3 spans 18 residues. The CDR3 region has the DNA TGTGCCAGCAGCCAAGATCCAGCCCCAGGGGGGGTGAGGACTGAAGCTTTCTTT. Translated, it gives CASSQDPAPGGVRTEAFF.

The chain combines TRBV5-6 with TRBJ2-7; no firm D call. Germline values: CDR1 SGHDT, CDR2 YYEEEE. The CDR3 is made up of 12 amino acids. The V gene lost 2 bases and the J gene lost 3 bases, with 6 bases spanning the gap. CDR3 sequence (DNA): TGTGCCAGCAGCTTCAACCGCTACGAGCAGTACTTC. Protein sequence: CASSFNRYEQYF.

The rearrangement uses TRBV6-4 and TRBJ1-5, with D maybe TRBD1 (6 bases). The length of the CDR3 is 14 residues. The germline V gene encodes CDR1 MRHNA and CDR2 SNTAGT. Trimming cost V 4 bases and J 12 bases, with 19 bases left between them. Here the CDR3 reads CASSGQGPRKLQHF. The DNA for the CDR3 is TGTGCCAGCAGTGGGCAGGGGCCCCGCAAGCTCCAGCATTTT.

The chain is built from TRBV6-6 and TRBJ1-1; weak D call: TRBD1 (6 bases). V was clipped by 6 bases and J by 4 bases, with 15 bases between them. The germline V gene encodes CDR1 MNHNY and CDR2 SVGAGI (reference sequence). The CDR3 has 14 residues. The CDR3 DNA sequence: TGTGCCAGCAGCCTCGGGGGCAAGGGCACTGAAGCTTTCTTT. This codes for CASSLGGKGTEAFF.

This CDR3 reads CASSLGSGNTIYF. The CDR3 nucleotides are TGTGCCAGCAGCTTAGGGTCGGGAAACACCATATATTTT. The rearrangement uses TRBV7-9 and TRBJ1-3; the D is unclear. The germline gives CDR1 SEHNR, CDR2 FQNEAQ (reference sequence). This CDR3 has 13 residues. Trimming took 1 base from V and 4 from J, leaving 5 bases between them.

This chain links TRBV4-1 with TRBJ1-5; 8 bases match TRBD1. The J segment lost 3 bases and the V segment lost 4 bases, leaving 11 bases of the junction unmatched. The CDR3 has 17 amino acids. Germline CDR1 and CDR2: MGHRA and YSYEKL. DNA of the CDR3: TGCGCCAGCAGCCTTACCACCGGGACAGGTACCAATCAGCCCCAGCATTTT. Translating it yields CASSLTTGTGTNQPQHF.

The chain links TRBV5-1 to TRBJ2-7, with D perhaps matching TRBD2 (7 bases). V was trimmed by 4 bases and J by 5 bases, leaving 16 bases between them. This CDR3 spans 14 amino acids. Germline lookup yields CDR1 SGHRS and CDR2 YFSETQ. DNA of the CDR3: TGCGCCAGCAGCCTGGGGGGGGGCCTCCACGAGCAGTACTTC. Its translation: CASSLGGGLHEQYF.

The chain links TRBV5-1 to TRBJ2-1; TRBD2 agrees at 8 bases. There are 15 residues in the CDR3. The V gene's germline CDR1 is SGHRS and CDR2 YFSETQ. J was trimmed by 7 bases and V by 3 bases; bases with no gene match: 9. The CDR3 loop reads CASSSSSGRNNEQFF. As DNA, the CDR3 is TGCGCCAGCAGCTCTTCCAGCGGGAGAAATAATGAGCAGTTCTTC. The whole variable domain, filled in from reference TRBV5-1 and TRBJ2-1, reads KAGVTQTPRYLIKTRGQQVTLSCSPISGHRSVSWYQQTPGQGLQFLFEYFSETQRNKGNFPGRFSGRQFSNSRSEMNVSTLELGDSALYLCASSSSSGRNNEQFFGPGTRLTVL.

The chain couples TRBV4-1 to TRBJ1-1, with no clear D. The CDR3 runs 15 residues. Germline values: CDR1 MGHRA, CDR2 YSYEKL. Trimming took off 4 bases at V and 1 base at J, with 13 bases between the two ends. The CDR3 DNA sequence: TGCGCCAGCAGCCTCCCCGGCTCAGGGAACACTGAAGCTTTCTTT. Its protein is CASSLPGSGNTEAFF.

This CDR3 is CASSQDLRGVDDEQFF. The CDR3 nucleotides read TGCGCCAGCAGCCAAGATTTGAGGGGAGTGGATGATGAGCAGTTCTTC. This chain uses TRBV4-1 with TRBJ2-1; either TRBD1 or TRBD2 may fit D (5 bases each). V was clipped by 0 bases and J by 8 bases, with 17 bases between them. The CDR3 consists of 16 residues. Germline V gives CDR1 MGHRA, CDR2 YSYEKL.

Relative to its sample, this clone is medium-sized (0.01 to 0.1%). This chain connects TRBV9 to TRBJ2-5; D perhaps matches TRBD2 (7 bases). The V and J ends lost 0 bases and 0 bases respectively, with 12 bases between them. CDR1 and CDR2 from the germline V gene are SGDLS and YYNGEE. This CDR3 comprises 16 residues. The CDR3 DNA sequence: TGTGCCAGCAGCGTAGAGGGGGGGGGATACCAAGAGACCCAGTACTTC. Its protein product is CASSVEGGGYQETQYF. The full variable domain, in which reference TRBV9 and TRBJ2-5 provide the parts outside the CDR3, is DSGVTQTPKHLITATGQRVTLRCSPRSGDLSVYWYQQSLDQGLQFLIQYYNGEERAKGNILERFSAQQFPDLHSELNLSSLELGDSALYFCASSVEGGGYQETQYFGPGTRLLVL.

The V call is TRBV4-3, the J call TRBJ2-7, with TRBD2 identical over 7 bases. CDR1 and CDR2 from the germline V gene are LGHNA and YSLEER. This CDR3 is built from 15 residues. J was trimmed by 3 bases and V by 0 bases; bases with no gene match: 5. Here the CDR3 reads CASSQDSGGGYEQYF. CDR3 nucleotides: TGCGCCAGCAGCCAAGACTCCGGCGGGGGCTACGAGCAGTACTTC.

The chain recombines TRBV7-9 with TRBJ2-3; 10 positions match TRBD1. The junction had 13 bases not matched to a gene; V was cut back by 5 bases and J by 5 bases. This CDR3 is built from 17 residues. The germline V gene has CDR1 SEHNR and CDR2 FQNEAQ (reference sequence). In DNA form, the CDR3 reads TGTGCCAGCAGCCTTCTCCCGGGACAGGGGATGGTAGATACGCAGTATTTT. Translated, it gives CASSLLPGQGMVDTQYF.